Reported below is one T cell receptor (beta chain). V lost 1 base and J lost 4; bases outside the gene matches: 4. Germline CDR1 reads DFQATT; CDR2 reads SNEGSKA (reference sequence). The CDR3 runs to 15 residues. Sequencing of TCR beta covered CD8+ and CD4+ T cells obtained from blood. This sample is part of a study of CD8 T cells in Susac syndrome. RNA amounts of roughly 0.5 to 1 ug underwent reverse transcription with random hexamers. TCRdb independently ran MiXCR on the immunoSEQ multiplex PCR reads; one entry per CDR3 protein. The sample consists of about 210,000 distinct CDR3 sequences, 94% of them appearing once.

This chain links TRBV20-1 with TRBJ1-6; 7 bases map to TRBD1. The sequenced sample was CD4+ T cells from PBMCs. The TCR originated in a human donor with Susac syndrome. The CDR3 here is CSARAGQRYNSPLHF. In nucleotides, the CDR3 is TGCAGTGCTAGAGCGGGACAGAGATATAATTCACCCCTCCACTTT.